This T cell receptor (beta chain) was identified during a study of siplizumab effects on memory and regulatory T cells. Trimming stripped 6 bases from V and 2 bases from J, with 10 bases between. The CDR3 is 14 residues long. Germline loops: CDR1 ENHRY, CDR2 SYGVKD. Repertoires were generated with immunoSEQ multiplex PCR, while TCRdb's copy carries only in-frame clones and drops some. In the table there are roughly 97,000 clones, more than 85% of which are singletons. Material for sequencing was Tregs sorted from blood. The chain carries TRBV10-3 and TRBJ2-2; the D gene is possibly TRBD1 (5 bases). The sequence was collected from a human donor in good health. The CDR3 here is CAIRQAHNTGELFF. The CDR3 DNA is TGTGCCATCAGACAGGCTCATAACACCGGGGAGCTGTTTTTT.